This T cell receptor beta chain originates from a study of regulatory T cells in long-lasting Graves disease. General study results and limits: Clonotypes that were public and shared totalled 2,741 in persistent patients versus over 800 in new patients.

Concerning this clonotype: Its antigen is unknown.

With 1 base removed from V and 6 bases from J, the gap between germline ends came to 10 bases. The CDR3 runs 15 residues. Building of the TCR beta libraries involved iRepertoire HTBI primers and Arm-PCR of CDR3 regions. TCRdb itself ran the multiplex PCR reads through MiXCR, one entry per CDR3 protein. The sample contains more than 450,000 distinct CDR3 sequences, about a sixth of which appear only once. As for time point: newly diagnosed GD, antithyroid drugs for less than 3 months. RNA isolated from PBMCs was used to make the TCR library. This sample was shared with a second study, whose subject was T cells in Graves' hyperthyroidism and ophthalmopathy. That source notes: The hyperthyroidism patients had all been newly diagnosed, and their disease duration was under 2 months. Their ages ranged from 18 to 65 years.

This TCR was recovered from a man aged 35-49 years with Graves disease. The V gene is TRBV12-3 or TRBV12-4, the J gene TRBJ1-6; D is ambiguous. This specimen was peripheral blood mononuclear cells (PBMCs), taken at new diagnosis, from a patient treated with antithyroid drugs. CDR3 residues: CASSLGVVRNSPLHF. The CDR3 bases are TGTGCCAGCAGTTTAGGAGTAGTCCGTAATTCACCCCTCCACTTT.